This TCR beta chain emerged from a study of OX40 agonist ivuxolimab in advanced cancers. Regarding the complete study: Ivuxolimab was a fully human IgG2 agonistic monoclonal antibody targeting the costimulatory receptor OX40 (CD134). Intravenous ivuxolimab was administered to patients every 2 weeks at six dose levels: 0.01, 0.1, 0.3, 1.5, 3 and 10 mg/kg. Of the 50 to 55 dose-escalation patients, hepatocellular carcinoma was present in about 19, melanoma in some 15, renal cell carcinoma in 9 and head and neck cancer in 9. The dose-escalation cohort was around 83% male with a mean age of approximately 60 years, ranging from about 23 to 85. Patients were allowed to have had prior anti-PD-1, anti-PD-L1 or anti-CTLA-4 therapy, and roughly 40% of the dose-escalation patients had been treated with checkpoint inhibitors. Three dose-escalation patients achieved partial responses, one with hepatocellular carcinoma and two with cutaneous melanoma. The purpose of peripheral TCRbeta sequencing was to test whether ivuxolimab changed TCR sequence diversity and led to clonal T-cell expansion. The paper describes the monotherapy dose-escalation part (N of about 55 patients) of the phase I trial of ivuxolimab.

Patients with autoimmune disease history or receiving systemic immunosuppression were excluded from the trial. In every dose cohort, peripheral blood was drawn for TCR sequencing at baseline, cycle 4 day 1, and cycle 7 day 1. The samples were taken from a phase I, first-in-human, multicenter, open-label dose-escalation trial of ivuxolimab. Adults with locally advanced or metastatic melanoma, renal cell carcinoma, hepatocellular carcinoma or head and neck squamous cell carcinoma were enrolled in the trial. Before TCR sequencing, CD4+ T cells and CD8+ T cells from peripheral blood were sorted into separate populations. Details on this clone: Its target antigen remains unknown. Base qualities were left out, and no much larger clone turns up one base away.

For sequencing of the TCRbeta CDR3 region, genomic DNA was extracted from the sorted cells. TCRbeta CDR3 regions were sequenced using the immunoSEQ Assay. Here the immuneACCESS table is served through TCRdb, limited to in-frame sequences with V and J called. Missing clones are a known gap in these copies; in checked studies unresolved V genes cover under half, and the rest lacks a known reason. Here the sample has 50,000 or so clones; about 88% occur a single time. 0.5% to 0.65% of the sample is held by the ten biggest clonotypes. Study-level results and caveats: On average, CD8+ T cells showed more expanded clones than CD4+ T cells after ivuxolimab. At doses from 0.1 to 3.0 mg/kg, clonal expansion was seen in both CD4+ and CD8+ blood T cells between baseline and week 6. The antigen specificity of the peripheral T cells that underwent clonal expansion was not determined. Low levels of normalized T-cell clonal expansion were also seen in some patients who did not respond. Partial responders in the 0.1-3.0 mg/kg groups had among the lowest normalized peripheral clonal expansion, especially among CD8+ T cells.

Unmatched junction bases come to 7, with V trimmed by 5 bases and J by 9 bases. The CDR3 contains 14 residues, cysteine and phenylalanine counted. CDR3 DNA is the only sequence kept; it has 42 bases, read in frame from the first base. CDR1 and CDR2, per the germline V gene, are SGHAT and FQNNGV. The sequence was obtained from an adult with an advanced solid tumor such as melanoma, head and neck, liver or kidney cancer. The V and J genes are TRBV11-2 and TRBJ2-1; 10 bases in the junction line up with TRBD1. Specimen: CD4+ or CD8+ T cells sorted from blood, collected in a trial of the OX40 agonist ivuxolimab. The CDR3 here reads CASSRDRGPREQFF. The DNA sequence is TGTGCCAGCAGCCGTGACAGGGGGCCTCGTGAGCAGTTCTTC.